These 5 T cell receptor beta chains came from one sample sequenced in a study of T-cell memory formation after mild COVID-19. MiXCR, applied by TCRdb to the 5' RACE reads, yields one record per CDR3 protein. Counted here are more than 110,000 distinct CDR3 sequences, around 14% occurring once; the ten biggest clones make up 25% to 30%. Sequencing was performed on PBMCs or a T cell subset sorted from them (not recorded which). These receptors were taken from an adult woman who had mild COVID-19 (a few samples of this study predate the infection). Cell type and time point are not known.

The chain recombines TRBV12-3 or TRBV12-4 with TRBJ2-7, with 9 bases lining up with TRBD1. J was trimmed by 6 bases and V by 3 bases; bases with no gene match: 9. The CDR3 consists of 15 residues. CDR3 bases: TGTGCCAGCAGTTTGGGTTTGGGACAGGGACGCGAGCAGTACTTC. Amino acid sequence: CASSLGLGQGREQYF.

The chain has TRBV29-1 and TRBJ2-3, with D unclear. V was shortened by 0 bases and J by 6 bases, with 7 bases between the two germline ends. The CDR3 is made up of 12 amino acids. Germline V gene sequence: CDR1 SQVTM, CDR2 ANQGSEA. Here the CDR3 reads CSVEDPTDTQYF. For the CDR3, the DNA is TGCAGCGTTGAAGATCCTACCGATACGCAGTATTTT.

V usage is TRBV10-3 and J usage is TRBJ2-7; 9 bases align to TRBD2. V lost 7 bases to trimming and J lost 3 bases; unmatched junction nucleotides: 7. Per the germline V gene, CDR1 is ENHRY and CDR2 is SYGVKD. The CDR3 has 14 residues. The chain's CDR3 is CAINPAGGNYEQYF. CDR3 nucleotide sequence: TGTGCCATCAACCCAGCGGGGGGCAACTACGAGCAGTACTTC.

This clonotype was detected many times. The CDR3 is CASSQDMATYNEQFF. In DNA, the CDR3 is TGCGCCAGCAGCCAAGACATGGCGACCTACAATGAGCAGTTCTTC. V is TRBV4-3 and J is TRBJ2-1; D not certain. Per germline, CDR1 LGHNA and CDR2 YSLEER. Trimming removed 0 bases at V and 2 bases at J, with 8 bases between. This CDR3 has 15 residues.

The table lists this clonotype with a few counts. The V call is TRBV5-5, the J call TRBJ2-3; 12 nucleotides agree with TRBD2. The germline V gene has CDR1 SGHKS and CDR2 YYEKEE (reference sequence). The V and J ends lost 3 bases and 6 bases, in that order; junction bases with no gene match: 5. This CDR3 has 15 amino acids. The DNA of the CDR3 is TGTGCCAGCAGCTCTGGACTAGCGGGGCACGATACGCAGTATTTT. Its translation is CASSSGLAGHDTQYF.